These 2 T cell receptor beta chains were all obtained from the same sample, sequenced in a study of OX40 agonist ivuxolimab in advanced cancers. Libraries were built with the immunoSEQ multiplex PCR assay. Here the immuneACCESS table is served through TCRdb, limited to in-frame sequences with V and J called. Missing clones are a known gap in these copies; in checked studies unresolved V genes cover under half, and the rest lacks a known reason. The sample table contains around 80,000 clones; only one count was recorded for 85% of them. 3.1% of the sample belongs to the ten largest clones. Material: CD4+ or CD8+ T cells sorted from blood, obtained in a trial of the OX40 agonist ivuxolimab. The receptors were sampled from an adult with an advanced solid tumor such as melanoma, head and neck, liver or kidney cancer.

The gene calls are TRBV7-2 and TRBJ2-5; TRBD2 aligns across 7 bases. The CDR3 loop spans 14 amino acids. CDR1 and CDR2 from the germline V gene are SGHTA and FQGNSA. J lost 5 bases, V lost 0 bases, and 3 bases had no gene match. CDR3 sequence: CASSLALALETQYF. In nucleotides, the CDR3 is TGTGCCAGCAGCTTAGCACTAGCGTTGGAGACCCAGTACTTC.

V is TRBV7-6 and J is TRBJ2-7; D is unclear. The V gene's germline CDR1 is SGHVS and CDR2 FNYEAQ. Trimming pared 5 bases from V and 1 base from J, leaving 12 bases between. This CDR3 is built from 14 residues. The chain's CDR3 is CASSLFGGSYEQYF. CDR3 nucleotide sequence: TGTGCCAGCAGCCTATTCGGCGGATCCTACGAGCAGTACTTC.